The sequence of this T cell receptor (beta chain) was determined in a study of immune cell composition in non-small cell lung cancer. Study observations and caveats: Squamous lung tumours showed higher top 10 clone scores and clonality than adenocarcinomas. Squamous carcinomas (approximately 80%) more often had tumour-associated clones >0.5% than adenocarcinomas (33%).

CDR3 length: 14 residues. Trimming took 3 bases from V and 6 from J, leaving 14 bases between them. CDR1 SGDLS and CDR2 YYNGEE come from the germline V gene. The assay was immunoSEQ multiplex PCR, and TCRdb's table has in-frame clones only and misses some. The sample includes about 3,200 clones, over 60% of them seen just once. As to this clone: Its target is not known.

The V gene is TRBV9, the J gene TRBJ2-3, with D perhaps TRBD2 (6 bases). Sequenced input: lung tumor tissue. This sequence was found in a human donor with non-small cell lung cancer. For the CDR3, the DNA is TGTGCCAGCAGCGGCGGGACTCGAGCGGATACGCAGTATTTT. Amino acids: CASSGGTRADTQYF.